The present T cell receptor (beta chain) was sequenced within a study of blood T cell repertoires in COVID-19. The table came from immunoSEQ multiplex PCR; TCRdb's copy has only in-frame clones and leaves some out. The profile shows about 260,000 clones, approximately 87% of them singletons. V was clipped by 5 bases and J by 2 bases, with 19 bases between them. This CDR3 spans 17 amino acids. Germline values: CDR1 MNHEY, CDR2 SMNVEV (reference sequence). The sample taken for sequencing was peripheral blood. This rearrangement joins TRBV27 to TRBJ2-1; D is possibly TRBD2 (7 bases). The receptor was isolated from a man between 60 and 70 years old who had recovered from COVID-19. CDR3 nucleotide sequence: TGTGCCAGCAGTCCCCTTTTCCGGGGGGCTACCTACAATGAGCAGTTCTTC. Protein product: CASSPLFRGATYNEQFF.